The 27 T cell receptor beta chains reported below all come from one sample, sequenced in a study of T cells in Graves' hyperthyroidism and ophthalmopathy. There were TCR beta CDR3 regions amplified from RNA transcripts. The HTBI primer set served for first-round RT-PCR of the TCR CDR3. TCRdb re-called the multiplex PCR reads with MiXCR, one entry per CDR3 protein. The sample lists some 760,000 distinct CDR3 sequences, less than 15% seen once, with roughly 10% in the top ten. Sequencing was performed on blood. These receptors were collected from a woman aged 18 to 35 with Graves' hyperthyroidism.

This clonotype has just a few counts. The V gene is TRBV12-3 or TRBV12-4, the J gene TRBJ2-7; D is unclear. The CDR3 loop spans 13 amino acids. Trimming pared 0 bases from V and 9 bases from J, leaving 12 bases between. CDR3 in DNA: TGTGCCAGCAGTTTAGCGGGGATCGTCGGGCAGTACTTC. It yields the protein CASSLAGIVGQYF.

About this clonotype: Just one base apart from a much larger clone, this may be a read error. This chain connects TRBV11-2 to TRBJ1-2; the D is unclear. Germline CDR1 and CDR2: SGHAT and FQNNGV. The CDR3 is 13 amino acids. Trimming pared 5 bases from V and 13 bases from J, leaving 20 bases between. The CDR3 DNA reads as TGTGCCAGCAGCCCACTAACCGGGGAAGGCGGCACCTTC. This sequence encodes CASSPLTGEGGTF.

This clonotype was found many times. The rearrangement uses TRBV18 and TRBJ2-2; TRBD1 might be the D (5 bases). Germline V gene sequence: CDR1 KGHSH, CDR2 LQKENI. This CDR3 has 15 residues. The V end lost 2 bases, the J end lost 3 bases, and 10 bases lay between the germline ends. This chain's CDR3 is CASSPVQGYTGELFF. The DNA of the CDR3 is TGTGCCAGCTCACCAGTCCAGGGATACACCGGGGAGCTGTTTTTT.

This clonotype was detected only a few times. This CDR3 is CASSLFGRGDNEQFF. Here the CDR3 DNA reads TGTGCCAGCAGCTTATTCGGAAGGGGGGACAATGAGCAGTTCTTC. The chain carries TRBV11-2 and TRBJ2-1, with D tentatively TRBD1 or TRBD2 (6 bases each). The germline V and J ends were trimmed by 2 bases and 5 bases, with 13 bases remaining between them. Germline CDR1 reads SGHAT; CDR2 reads FQNNGV. The CDR3 extends over 15 amino acids.

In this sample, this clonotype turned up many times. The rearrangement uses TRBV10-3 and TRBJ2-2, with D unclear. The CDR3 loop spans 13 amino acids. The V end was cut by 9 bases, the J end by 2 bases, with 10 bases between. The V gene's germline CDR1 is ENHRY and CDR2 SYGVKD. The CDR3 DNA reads TGTGCCATGACCTCCGCAAACACCGGGGAGCTGTTTTTT. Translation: CAMTSANTGELFF.

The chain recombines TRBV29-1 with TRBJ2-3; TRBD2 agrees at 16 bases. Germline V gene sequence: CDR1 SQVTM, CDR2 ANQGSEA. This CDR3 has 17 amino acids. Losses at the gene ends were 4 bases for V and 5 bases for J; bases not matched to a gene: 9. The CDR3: CSVGGTSGREGLDTQYF. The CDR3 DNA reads TGCAGCGTTGGAGGGACTAGCGGGAGGGAAGGTTTAGATACGCAGTATTTT.

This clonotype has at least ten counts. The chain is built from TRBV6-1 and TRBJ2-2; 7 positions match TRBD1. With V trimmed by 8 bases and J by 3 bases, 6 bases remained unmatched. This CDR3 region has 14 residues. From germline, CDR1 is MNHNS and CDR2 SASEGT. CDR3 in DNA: TGTGCCAGCGGTGGGACAGCGTACACCGGGGAGCTGTTTTTT. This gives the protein CASGGTAYTGELFF.

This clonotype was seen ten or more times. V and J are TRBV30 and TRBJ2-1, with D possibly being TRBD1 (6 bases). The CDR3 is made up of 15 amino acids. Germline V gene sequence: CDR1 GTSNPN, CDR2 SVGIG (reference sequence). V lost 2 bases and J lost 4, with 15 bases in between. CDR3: CAWSLGAGAYNEQFF. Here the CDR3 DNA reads TGTGCCTGGAGTCTGGGAGCAGGGGCATACAATGAGCAGTTCTTC. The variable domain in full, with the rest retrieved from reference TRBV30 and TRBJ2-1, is SQTIHQWPATLVQPVGSPLSLECTVEGTSNPNLYWYRQAAGRGLQLLFYSVGIGQISSEVPQNLSASRPQDRQFILSSKKLLLSDSGFYLCAWSLGAGAYNEQFFGPGTRLTVL.

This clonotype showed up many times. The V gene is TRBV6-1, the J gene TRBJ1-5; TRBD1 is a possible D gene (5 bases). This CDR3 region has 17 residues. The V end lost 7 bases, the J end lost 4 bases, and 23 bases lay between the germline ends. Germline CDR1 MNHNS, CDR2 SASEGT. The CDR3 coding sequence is TGTGCCAGCACCAATATTCCCATGACAGTCATTAATCAGCCCCAGCATTTT. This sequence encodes CASTNIPMTVINQPQHF.

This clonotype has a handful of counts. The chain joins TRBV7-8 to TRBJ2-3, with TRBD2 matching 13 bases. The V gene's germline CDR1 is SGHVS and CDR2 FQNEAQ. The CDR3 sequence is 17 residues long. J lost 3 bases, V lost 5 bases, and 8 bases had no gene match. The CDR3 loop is CASSASLAGGPTDTQYF. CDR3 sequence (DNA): TGTGCCAGCAGCGCCTCACTAGCGGGAGGGCCAACAGATACGCAGTATTTT.

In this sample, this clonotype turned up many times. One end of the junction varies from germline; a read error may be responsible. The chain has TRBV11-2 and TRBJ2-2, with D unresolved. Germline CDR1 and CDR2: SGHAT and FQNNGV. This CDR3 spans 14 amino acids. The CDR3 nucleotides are TGCGCCAGCAGCTTGGGCCGAGGAACCGGGGAGCTGTTTTTT. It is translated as CASSLGRGTGELFF.

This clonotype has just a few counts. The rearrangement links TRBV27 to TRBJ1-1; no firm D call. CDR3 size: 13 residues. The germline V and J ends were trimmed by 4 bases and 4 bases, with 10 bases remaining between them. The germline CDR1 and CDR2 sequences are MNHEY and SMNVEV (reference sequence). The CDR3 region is CASSSGVATEAFF. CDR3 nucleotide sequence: TGTGCCAGCAGTTCCGGGGTGGCCACTGAAGCTTTCTTT.

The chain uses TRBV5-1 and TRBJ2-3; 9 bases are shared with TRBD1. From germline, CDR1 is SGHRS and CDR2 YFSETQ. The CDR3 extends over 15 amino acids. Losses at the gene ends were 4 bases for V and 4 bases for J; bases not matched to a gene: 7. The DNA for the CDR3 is TGCGCCAGCAGCCCGGGACAGGGTATGGCAGATACGCAGTATTTT. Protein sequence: CASSPGQGMADTQYF.

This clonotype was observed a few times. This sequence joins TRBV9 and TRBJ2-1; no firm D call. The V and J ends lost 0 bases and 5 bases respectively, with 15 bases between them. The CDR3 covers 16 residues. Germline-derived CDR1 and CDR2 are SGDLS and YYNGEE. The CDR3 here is CASSVEISRFDNEQFF. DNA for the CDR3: TGTGCCAGCAGCGTAGAGATTAGCAGGTTTGACAATGAGCAGTTCTTC.

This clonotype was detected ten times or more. CDR3: CASSLRTGFGDTQYF. The CDR3, as DNA: TGTGCCAGCAGCCTGAGGACAGGGTTCGGGGATACGCAGTATTTT. V gene TRBV7-2 combines with J gene TRBJ2-3, with 8 bases matching TRBD1. Losses at the gene ends were 5 bases for V and 6 bases for J; bases not matched to a gene: 10. There are 15 residues in the CDR3. Germline CDR1 and CDR2: SGHTA and FQGNSA. Based on the CDR3 plus reference TRBV7-2 and TRBJ2-3, the full variable domain is GAGVSQSPSNKVTEKGKDVELRCDPISGHTALYWYRQSLGQGLEFLIYFQGNSAPDKSGLPSDRFSAERTGGSVSTLTIQRTQQEDSAVYLCASSLRTGFGDTQYFGPGTRLTVL.

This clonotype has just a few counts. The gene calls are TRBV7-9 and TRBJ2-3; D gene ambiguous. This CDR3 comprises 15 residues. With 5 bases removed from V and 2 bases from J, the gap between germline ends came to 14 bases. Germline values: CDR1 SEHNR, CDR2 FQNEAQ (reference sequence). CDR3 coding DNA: TGTGCCAGCAGCCTACTACCCCCAACCACAGATACGCAGTATTTT. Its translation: CASSLLPPTTDTQYF.

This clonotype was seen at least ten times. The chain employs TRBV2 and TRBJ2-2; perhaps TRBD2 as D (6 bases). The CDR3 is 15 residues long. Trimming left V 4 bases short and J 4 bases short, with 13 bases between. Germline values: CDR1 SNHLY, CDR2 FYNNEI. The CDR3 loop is CASSVVGGTTGELFF. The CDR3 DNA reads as TGTGCCAGCAGTGTAGTCGGGGGTACCACCGGGGAGCTGTTTTTT.

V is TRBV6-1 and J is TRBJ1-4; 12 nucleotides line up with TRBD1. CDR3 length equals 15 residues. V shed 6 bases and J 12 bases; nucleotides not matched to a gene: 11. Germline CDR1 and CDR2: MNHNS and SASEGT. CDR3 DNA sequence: TGTGCCAGCAGCCATATGGGGACAGGGGGCTTGGAACTGTTTTTT. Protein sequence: CASSHMGTGGLELFF.

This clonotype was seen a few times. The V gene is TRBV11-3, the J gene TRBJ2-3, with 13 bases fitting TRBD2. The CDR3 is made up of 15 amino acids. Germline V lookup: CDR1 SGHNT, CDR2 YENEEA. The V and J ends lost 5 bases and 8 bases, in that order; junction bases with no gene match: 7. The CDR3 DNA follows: TGTGCCAGCAGCAGAACCGGGACTAGCGGGACTACGCAGTATTTT. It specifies CASSRTGTSGTTQYF.

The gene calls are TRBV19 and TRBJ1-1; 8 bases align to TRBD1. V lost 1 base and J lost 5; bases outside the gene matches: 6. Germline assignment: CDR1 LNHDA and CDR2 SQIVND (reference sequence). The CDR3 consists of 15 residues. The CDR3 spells CASSIAGQAKTEAFF. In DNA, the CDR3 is TGTGCCAGTAGTATAGCGGGACAGGCGAAGACTGAAGCTTTCTTT.

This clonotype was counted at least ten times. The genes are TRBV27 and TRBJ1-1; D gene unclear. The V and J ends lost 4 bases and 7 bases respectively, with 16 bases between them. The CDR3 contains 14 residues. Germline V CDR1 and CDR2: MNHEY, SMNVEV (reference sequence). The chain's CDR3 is CASSSHGPDHEAFF. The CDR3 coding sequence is TGTGCCAGCAGTTCCCACGGGCCCGATCATGAAGCTTTCTTT.

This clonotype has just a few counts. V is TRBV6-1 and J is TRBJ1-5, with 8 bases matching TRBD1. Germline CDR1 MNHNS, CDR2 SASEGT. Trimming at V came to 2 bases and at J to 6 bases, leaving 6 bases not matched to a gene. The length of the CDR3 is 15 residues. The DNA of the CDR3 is TGTGCCAGCAGTGAACGGGCAGGGGGCTTTCAGCCCCAGCATTTT. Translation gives CASSERAGGFQPQHF.

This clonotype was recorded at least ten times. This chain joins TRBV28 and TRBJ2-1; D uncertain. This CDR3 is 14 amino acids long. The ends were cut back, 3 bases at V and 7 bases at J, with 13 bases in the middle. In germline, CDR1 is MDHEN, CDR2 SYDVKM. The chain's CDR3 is CASSFVRRSNEQFF. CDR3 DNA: TGTGCCAGCAGTTTCGTCCGTCGGTCAAATGAGCAGTTCTTC.

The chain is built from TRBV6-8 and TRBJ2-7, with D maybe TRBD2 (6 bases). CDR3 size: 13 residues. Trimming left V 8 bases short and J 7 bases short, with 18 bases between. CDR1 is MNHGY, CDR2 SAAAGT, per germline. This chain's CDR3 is CASAPRGILEQYF. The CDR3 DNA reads TGTGCCAGCGCCCCCCGCGGGATCCTTGAGCAGTACTTC.

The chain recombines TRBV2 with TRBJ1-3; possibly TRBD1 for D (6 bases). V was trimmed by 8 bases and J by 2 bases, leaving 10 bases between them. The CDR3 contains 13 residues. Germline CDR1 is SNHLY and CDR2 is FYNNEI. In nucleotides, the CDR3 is TGTGCCAGCGGGGGGACAACTGGAAACACCATATATTTT. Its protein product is CASGGTTGNTIYF. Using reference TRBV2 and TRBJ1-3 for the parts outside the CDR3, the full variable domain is EPEVTQTPSHQVTQMGQEVILRCVPISNHLYFYWYRQILGQKVEFLVSFYNNEISEKSEIFDDQFSVERPDGSNFTLKIRSTKLEDSAMYFCASGGTTGNTIYFGEGSWLTVV.

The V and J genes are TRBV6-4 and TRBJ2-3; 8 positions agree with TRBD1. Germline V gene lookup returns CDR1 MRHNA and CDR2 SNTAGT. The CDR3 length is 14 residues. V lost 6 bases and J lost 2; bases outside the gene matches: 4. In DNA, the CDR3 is TGTGCCAGCAGCGACAGGGGCCTCACAGATACGCAGTATTTT. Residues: CASSDRGLTDTQYF.

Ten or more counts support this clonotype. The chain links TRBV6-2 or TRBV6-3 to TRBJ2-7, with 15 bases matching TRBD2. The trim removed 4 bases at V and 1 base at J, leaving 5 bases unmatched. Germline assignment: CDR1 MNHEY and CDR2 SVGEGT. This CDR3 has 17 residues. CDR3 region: CASSSGLAGGRSYEQYF. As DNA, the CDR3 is TGTGCCAGCAGTTCGGGACTAGCGGGAGGCCGATCCTACGAGCAGTACTTC.